The entry below describes one T cell receptor beta chain. Its specificity is unknown. The sample comes from a study of T cell responses to AZD1222 COVID-19 vaccine. General observations from the study: In all cases, repertoires were sampled only after the peak T cell response. It was only 6 or 7 AZD1222 recipients who were seropositive at baseline. As reported, nearly half of all spike-specific TCRs target variant regions that are unmutated. White British people made up most donors, females outnumbered males, and clonal diversity was possibly underestimated.

The V and J ends lost 10 bases and 0 bases respectively, with 7 bases between them. The CDR3 sequence is 13 residues long. Germline CDR1 and CDR2: KGHSH and LQKENI. Clones were sequenced by immunoSEQ multiplex PCR, and TCRdb holds only the in-frame ones, with some missing. Among around 110,000 clones listed, approximately 83% were seen once. This material consisted of peripheral blood, taken on day 0 of MenACWY control vaccination. The TCR was taken from an adult in good health. The V and J genes are TRBV18 and TRBJ2-6, with D hard to call. The CDR3 nucleotides read TGTGCCACCCGGATCTCTGGGGCCAACGTCCTGACTTTC. Translated, it gives CATRISGANVLTF. The full variable domain, with the rest looked up from reference TRBV18 and TRBJ2-6, is NAGVMQNPRHLVRRRGQEARLRCSPMKGHSHVYWYRQLPEEGLKFMVYLQKENIIDESGMPKERFSAEFPKEGPSILRIQQVVRGDSAAYFCATRISGANVLTFGAGSRLTVL.